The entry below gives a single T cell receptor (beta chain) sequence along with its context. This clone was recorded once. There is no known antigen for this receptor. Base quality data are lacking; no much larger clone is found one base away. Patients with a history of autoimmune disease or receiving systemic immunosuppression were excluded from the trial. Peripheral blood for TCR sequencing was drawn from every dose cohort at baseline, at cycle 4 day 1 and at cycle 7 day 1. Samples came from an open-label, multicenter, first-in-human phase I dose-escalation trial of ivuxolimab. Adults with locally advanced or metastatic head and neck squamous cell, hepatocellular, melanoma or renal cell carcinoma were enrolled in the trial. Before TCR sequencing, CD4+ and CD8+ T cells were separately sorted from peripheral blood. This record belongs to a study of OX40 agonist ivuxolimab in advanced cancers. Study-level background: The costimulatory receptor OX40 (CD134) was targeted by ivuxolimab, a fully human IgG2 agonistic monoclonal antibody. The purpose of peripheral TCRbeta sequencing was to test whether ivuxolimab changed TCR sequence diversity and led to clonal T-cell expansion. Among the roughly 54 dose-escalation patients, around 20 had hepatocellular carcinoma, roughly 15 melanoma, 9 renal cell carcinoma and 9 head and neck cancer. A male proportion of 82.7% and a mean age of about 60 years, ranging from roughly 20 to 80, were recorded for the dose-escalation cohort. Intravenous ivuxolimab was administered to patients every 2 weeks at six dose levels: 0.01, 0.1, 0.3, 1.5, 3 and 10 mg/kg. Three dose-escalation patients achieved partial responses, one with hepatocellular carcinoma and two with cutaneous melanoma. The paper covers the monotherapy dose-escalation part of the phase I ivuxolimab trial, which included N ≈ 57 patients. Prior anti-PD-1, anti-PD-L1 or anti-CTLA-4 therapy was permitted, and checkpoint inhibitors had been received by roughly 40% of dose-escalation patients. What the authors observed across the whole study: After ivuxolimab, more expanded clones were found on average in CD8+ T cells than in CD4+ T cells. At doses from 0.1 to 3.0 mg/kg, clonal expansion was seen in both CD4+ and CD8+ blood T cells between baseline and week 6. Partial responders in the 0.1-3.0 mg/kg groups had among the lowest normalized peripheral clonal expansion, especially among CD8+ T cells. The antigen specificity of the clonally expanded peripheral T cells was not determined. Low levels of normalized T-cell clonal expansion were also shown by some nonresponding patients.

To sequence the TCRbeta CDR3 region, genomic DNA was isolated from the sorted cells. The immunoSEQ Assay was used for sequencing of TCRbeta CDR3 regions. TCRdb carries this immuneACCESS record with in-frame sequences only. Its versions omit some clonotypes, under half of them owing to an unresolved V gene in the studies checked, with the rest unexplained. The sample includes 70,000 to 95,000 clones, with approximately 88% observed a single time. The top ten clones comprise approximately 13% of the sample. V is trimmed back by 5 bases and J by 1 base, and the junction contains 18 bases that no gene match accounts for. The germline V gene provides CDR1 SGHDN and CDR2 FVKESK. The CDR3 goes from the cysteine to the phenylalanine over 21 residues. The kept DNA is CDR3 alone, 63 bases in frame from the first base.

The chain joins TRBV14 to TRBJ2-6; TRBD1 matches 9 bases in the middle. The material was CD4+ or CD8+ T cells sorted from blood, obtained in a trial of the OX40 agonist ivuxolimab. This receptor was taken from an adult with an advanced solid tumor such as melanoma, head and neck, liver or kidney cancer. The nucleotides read TGTGCCAGCAGCTTTGAAGCCGGGACAGGGTTTCAGTTTTCTGGGGCCAACGTCCTGACTTTC. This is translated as CASSFEAGTGFQFSGANVLTF.